The entry below describes one TCR beta chain. The antigen remains undetermined. The sample originates from a study of cytomegalovirus exposure and HLA in healthy donors. General study findings and limits: The CMV antigen specificity of three CMV-associated chains was confirmed through in vitro analysis. The authors reported that TCR beta sequences could predict HLA-A and HLA-B alleles. These predictions were accurate for most subjects in the first cohort. For most TCR sequences rarity was the rule, although some public TCRs occurred in many donors. In all likelihood, a cluster of highly shared sequence variants was a sequencing artifact.

The CDR3 runs 13 residues. Germline CDR1 reads SEHNR; CDR2 reads FQNEAQ (reference sequence). V lost 3 bases and J 4 bases, leaving 9 bases between the germline ends. In the PCR, 60 Vbeta and 13 Jbeta primers were used. Measured with immunoSEQ multiplex PCR; TCRdb has only the in-frame clones, and not every one. The sample lists under 150,000 clones; around 82% were seen once. Sequencing used PBMCs. This receptor was obtained from a woman aged 40 to 49 in good health and CMV-seropositive. The rearrangement links TRBV7-9 to TRBJ1-1; no firm D call. CDR3 loop: CASSLSRSTEAFF. The CDR3 nucleotides read TGTGCCAGCAGCTTGTCACGTAGCACTGAAGCTTTCTTT. Full variable domain (missing parts from reference TRBV7-9 and TRBJ1-1): DTGVSQNPRHKITKRGQNVTFRCDPISEHNRLYWYRQTLGQGPEFLTYFQNEAQLEKSRLLSDRFSAERPKGSFSTLEIQRTEQGDSAMYLCASSLSRSTEAFFGQGTRLTVV.